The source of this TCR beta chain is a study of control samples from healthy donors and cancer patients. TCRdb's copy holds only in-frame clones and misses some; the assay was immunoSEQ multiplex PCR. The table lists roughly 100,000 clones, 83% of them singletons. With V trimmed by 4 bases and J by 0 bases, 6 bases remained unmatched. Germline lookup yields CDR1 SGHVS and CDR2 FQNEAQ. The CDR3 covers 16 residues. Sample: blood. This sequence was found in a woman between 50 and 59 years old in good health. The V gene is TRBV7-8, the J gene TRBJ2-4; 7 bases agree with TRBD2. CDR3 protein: CASSYRAGLAKNIQYF. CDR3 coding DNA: TGTGCCAGCAGCTATAGAGCGGGACTAGCCAAAAACATTCAGTACTTC.